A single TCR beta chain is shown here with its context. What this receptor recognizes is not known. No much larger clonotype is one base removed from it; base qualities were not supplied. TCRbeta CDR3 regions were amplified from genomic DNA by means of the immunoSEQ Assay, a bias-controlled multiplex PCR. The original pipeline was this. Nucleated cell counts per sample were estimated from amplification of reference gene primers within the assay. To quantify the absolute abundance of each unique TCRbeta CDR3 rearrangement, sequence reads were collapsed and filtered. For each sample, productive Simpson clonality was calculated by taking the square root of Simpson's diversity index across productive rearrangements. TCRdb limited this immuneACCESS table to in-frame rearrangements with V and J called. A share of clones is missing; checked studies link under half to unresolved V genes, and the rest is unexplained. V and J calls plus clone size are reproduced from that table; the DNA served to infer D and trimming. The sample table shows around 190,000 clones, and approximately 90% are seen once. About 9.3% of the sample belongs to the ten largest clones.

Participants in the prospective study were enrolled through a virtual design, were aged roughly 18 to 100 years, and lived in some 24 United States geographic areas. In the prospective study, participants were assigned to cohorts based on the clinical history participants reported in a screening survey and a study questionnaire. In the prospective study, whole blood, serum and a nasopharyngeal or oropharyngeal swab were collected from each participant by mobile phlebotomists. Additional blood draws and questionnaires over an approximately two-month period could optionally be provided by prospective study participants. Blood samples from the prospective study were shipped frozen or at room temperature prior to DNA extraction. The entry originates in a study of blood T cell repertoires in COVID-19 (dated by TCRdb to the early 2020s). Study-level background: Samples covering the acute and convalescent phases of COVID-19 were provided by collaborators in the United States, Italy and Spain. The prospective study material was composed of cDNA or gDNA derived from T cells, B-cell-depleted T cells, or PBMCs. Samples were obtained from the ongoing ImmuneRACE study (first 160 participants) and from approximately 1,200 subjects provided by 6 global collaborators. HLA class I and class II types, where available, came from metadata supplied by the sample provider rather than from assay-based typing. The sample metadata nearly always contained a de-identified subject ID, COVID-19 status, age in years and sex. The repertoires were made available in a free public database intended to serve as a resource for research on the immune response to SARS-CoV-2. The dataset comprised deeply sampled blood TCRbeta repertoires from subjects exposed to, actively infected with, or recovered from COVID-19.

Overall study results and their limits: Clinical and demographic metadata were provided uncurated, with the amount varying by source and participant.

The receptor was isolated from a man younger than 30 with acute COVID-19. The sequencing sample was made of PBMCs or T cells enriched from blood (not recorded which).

This receptor carries the CDR3 CASSQQGGTDTQYF. At the DNA level, the sequence is TGTGCCAGCAGTCAACAGGGAGGGACAGATACGCAGTATTTT. Recombination linked TRBV6-4 to TRBJ2-3, and perhaps TRBD2 as D gene, on 7 matching bases. The germline V gene gives CDR1 as MRHNA and CDR2 as SNTAGT. V lost 5 bases and J lost 3 bases; the stretch between them is 12 bases long. Its CDR3 holds 14 amino acids, cysteine through phenylalanine. CDR3 DNA is the only sequence kept; it has 42 bases, read in frame from the first base.